The 7 T cell receptor beta chains below were found in one sample sequenced in a study of T-cell memory formation after mild COVID-19. TCRdb analysed the 5' RACE reads with MiXCR anew, one entry per CDR3 protein. The sample holds more than 200,000 distinct CDR3 sequences, about a sixth seen once. The sample comprised PBMCs or a T cell subset sorted from them (not recorded which). These receptors were obtained from a young man who had mild COVID-19 (a few samples of this study predate the infection). Cell type and time point are not known.

This clonotype was counted between two and nine times. The chain has TRBV6-5 and TRBJ1-4; 9 bases fit TRBD1. Per germline, CDR1 MNHEY and CDR2 SVGAGI. V gave up 4 bases and J gave up 12 bases; unmatched junction bases: 9. The CDR3 totals 14 residues. This CDR3 reads CASSFRQGGIELFF. DNA of the CDR3: TGTGCCAGCAGTTTCCGACAGGGGGGGATCGAACTGTTTTTT.

This clonotype appeared a few times. J is TRBJ1-5 and V is TRBV10-3; D is unclear. From germline, CDR1 is ENHRY and CDR2 SYGVKD. Between the trimmed V and J ends, which lost 5 bases and 2 bases, there was a span of 10 bases. This CDR3 spans 14 amino acids. The CDR3 nucleotides are TGTGCCATCAGTACGGACCTCGGCAATCAGCCCCAGCATTTT. This encodes CAISTDLGNQPQHF.

Only a few counts were recorded for this clonotype. The chain links TRBV6-6 to TRBJ2-3, with 11 bases matching TRBD2. Germline V lookup: CDR1 MNHNY, CDR2 SVGAGI (reference sequence). The CDR3 covers 15 residues. V lost 7 bases and J lost 2; bases outside the gene matches: 5. The CDR3 is CASTSGGTYTDTQYF. The CDR3 nucleotides are TGTGCCAGCACTAGCGGGGGGACCTACACAGATACGCAGTATTTT.

CDR3 in amino acids: CASSYSAQPQHF. The CDR3 region has the DNA TGTGCCAGCAGTTACAGTGCCCAGCCCCAGCATTTT. The chain is built from TRBV6-2 or TRBV6-3 and TRBJ1-5; D ambiguous. The V end lost 2 bases, the J end lost 7 bases, and 6 bases lay between the germline ends. Per the germline V gene, CDR1 is MNHEY and CDR2 is SVGEGT. This CDR3 has 12 residues.

V gene TRBV5-6 combines with J gene TRBJ2-2, with no clear D. Germline CDR1 is SGHDT and CDR2 is YYEEEE. The ends were cut back, 4 bases at V and 3 bases at J, with 13 bases in the middle. CDR3 size: 15 residues. CDR3 residues: CASSHRNTYTGELFF. The CDR3 DNA reads as TGTGCCAGCAGCCATCGGAACACCTACACCGGGGAGCTGTTTTTT. Together with reference TRBV5-6 and TRBJ2-2, the CDR3 gives the full variable domain: DAGVTQSPTHLIKTRGQQVTLRCSPKSGHDTVSWYQQALGQGPQFIFQYYEEEERQRGNFPDRFSGHQFPNYSSELNVNALLLGDSALYLCASSHRNTYTGELFFGEGSRLTVL.

This clonotype showed up many times. The chain joins TRBV7-2 to TRBJ1-6; D ambiguous. V was shortened by 1 base and J by 3 bases, with 13 bases between the two germline ends. The CDR3 is made up of 17 amino acids. CDR1 is SGHTA and CDR2 is FQGNSA in the germline V gene. The CDR3 region is CASSLVSGLRYNSPLHF. The DNA for the CDR3 is TGTGCCAGCAGCTTAGTTTCGGGTTTACGCTATAATTCACCCCTCCACTTT.

This clonotype occurred a few times. The chain has TRBV10-2 and TRBJ2-5; 8 nucleotides agree with TRBD2. The J segment lost 6 bases and the V segment lost 1 base, leaving 7 bases of the junction unmatched. The CDR3 length is 15 residues. Looked up from germline, CDR1 is WSHSY and CDR2 is SAAADI. The CDR3 DNA reads as TGCGCCAGCAGTGAGTGGGGGACTAGTGAGAAGACCCAGTACTTC. Translating it yields CASSEWGTSEKTQYF.